Following are 14 T cell receptor beta chains from one sample sequenced in a study of T-cell memory formation after mild COVID-19. Using its own MiXCR run on the 5' RACE reads, TCRdb lists one record per CDR3 protein. This table holds approximately 50,000 distinct CDR3 sequences, approximately 9.1% found once. Sequencing used PBMCs or a T cell subset sorted from them (not recorded which). The receptors shown here come from an adult woman who had mild COVID-19 (a few samples of this study predate the infection). Cell type and time point are not known.

This clonotype was observed many times. The V call is TRBV12-3 or TRBV12-4, the J call TRBJ2-1, with a weak D call TRBD1 (7 bases). With 1 base removed from V and 5 bases from J, the gap between germline ends came to 12 bases. This CDR3 region has 15 residues. CDR3 sequence: CASSLGAGGHNEQFF. In DNA, the CDR3 is TGTGCCAGCAGTTTAGGGGCAGGGGGGCACAATGAGCAGTTCTTC.

This clonotype has a handful of counts. The chain recombines TRBV5-1 with TRBJ2-7; D not certain. Germline CDR1 and CDR2: SGHRS and YFSETQ. The CDR3 has 13 residues. Trimming removed 5 bases from V and 0 bases from J, with 9 bases in between. DNA of the CDR3: TGCGCCAGCAGGGATGCGCCCTCCTACGAGCAGTACTTC. Residues: CASRDAPSYEQYF.

This chain connects TRBV9 to TRBJ2-5, with TRBD2 as a possible D gene (6 bases). CDR1 is SGDLS and CDR2 is YYNGEE in the germline V gene. V was shortened by 3 bases and J by 4 bases, with 16 bases between the two germline ends. This CDR3 is built from 15 residues. CDR3 coding DNA: TGTGCCAGCAGCGGGGCTGGGGGACTGACAGAGACCCAGTACTTC. Its translation: CASSGAGGLTETQYF.

This chain uses TRBV5-1 with TRBJ2-7, with D perhaps matching TRBD2 (5 bases). The ends were cut back, 4 bases at V and 0 bases at J, with 8 bases in the middle. CDR1 and CDR2 (germline): SGHRS, YFSETQ. The CDR3 is 13 residues long. The CDR3 sequence is CASSVTSSYEQYF. For the CDR3, the DNA is TGCGCCAGCAGCGTAACTAGCTCCTACGAGCAGTACTTC.

V is TRBV24-1 and J is TRBJ2-3, with 8 bases fitting TRBD1. Per the germline V gene, CDR1 is KGHDR and CDR2 is SFDVKD. V gave up 4 bases and J gave up 0 bases; unmatched junction bases: 5. The CDR3 has 16 residues. DNA for the CDR3: TGTGCCACCAGTGAGAACAGGGGGACTAGCACAGATACGCAGTATTTT. Translating it yields CATSENRGTSTDTQYF.

The chain recombines TRBV9 with TRBJ2-1; 11 nucleotides line up with TRBD2. With 0 bases clipped from V and 6 bases from J, the junction kept 11 bases outside the gene matches. The CDR3 spans 18 residues. CDR1 and CDR2 (germline): SGDLS, YYNGEE. DNA of the CDR3: TGTGCCAGCAGCGTAGGGGGTCTGGGACTAGCGGATGCCAATGAGCAGTTCTTC. This sequence encodes CASSVGGLGLADANEQFF. Based on the CDR3 plus reference TRBV9 and TRBJ2-1, the full variable domain is DSGVTQTPKHLITATGQRVTLRCSPRSGDLSVYWYQQSLDQGLQFLIQYYNGEERAKGNILERFSAQQFPDLHSELNLSSLELGDSALYFCASSVGGLGLADANEQFFGPGTRLTVL.

The chain is built from TRBV2 and TRBJ1-6, with 7 bases lining up with TRBD1. The germline V gene has CDR1 SNHLY and CDR2 FYNNEI. The CDR3 consists of 16 residues. The junction had 5 bases not matched to a gene; V was cut back by 6 bases and J by 0 bases. The CDR3 nucleotides are TGTGCCAGCAGGCCGACAGGGAGCTCCTATAATTCACCCCTCCACTTT. Its translation: CASRPTGSSYNSPLHF.

The chain employs TRBV18 and TRBJ2-5; no clear D. V dropped 3 bases and J dropped 1 base, with 9 bases sitting between them. Looked up from germline, CDR1 is KGHSH and CDR2 is LQKENI. The CDR3 extends over 14 amino acids. The CDR3: CASSPDKVQETQYF. CDR3 coding DNA: TGTGCCAGCTCACCCGACAAGGTCCAAGAGACCCAGTACTTC. Full variable domain (outside the CDR3, taken from reference TRBV18 and TRBJ2-5): NAGVMQNPRHLVRRRGQEARLRCSPMKGHSHVYWYRQLPEEGLKFMVYLQKENIIDESGMPKERFSAEFPKEGPSILRIQQVVRGDSAAYFCASSPDKVQETQYFGPGTRLLVL.

This clonotype was counted a few times. The J gene is TRBJ1-2, the V gene TRBV27; a weak D match, TRBD1 (5 bases). CDR1 and CDR2 from the germline V gene are MNHEY and SMNVEV (reference sequence). With 0 bases removed from V and 4 bases from J, the gap between germline ends came to 12 bases. The CDR3 is 15 amino acids. The chain's CDR3 is CASSLSRDGSYGYTF. The CDR3 bases are TGTGCCAGCAGTTTATCGCGGGACGGGTCCTATGGCTACACCTTC.

This chain uses TRBV29-1 with TRBJ2-3, with unresolved D. The V and J ends lost 1 base and 1 base respectively, with 6 bases between them. The CDR3 extends over 13 amino acids. Germline lookup yields CDR1 SQVTM and CDR2 ANQGSEA. The DNA of the CDR3 is TGCAGCGTTGAAGTTGCCGGCACAGATACGCAGTATTTT. This sequence encodes CSVEVAGTDTQYF.

The chain is built from TRBV7-3 and TRBJ1-5, with 7 positions matching TRBD1. The CDR3 totals 18 residues. Germline values: CDR1 SGHTA, CDR2 FQGTGA. Unmatched junction bases numbered 15, after V lost 6 bases and J lost 1 base. CDR3 nucleotides: TGTGCCAGCAGTTCAGGGACAGACCCGATTATAAGCAATCAGCCCCAGCATTTT. Translated: CASSSGTDPIISNQPQHF.

This clonotype was recorded at least ten times. The chain employs TRBV15 and TRBJ2-7, with 7 bases lining up with TRBD2. The CDR3 is made up of 14 amino acids. Looked up from germline, CDR1 is LNHNV and CDR2 is YYDKDF (reference sequence). J gave up 4 bases and V 3 bases, and 6 bases lay outside the gene matches. The CDR3 reads CATSSNIGGYEQYF. The CDR3 DNA reads as TGTGCCACCAGCAGCAACATCGGGGGGTACGAGCAGTACTTC.

The V call is TRBV7-7, the J call TRBJ1-4; 9 bases line up with TRBD1. The germline V gene has CDR1 SSHAT and CDR2 FNYEAQ (reference sequence). The CDR3 contains 15 residues. V gave up 5 bases and J gave up 5 bases; unmatched junction bases: 6. The CDR3 sequence is CASSQGTGRNEKLFF. CDR3 bases: TGTGCCAGCAGCCAAGGGACAGGGAGGAATGAAAAACTGTTTTTT. Full variable domain (rest looked up from reference TRBV7-7 and TRBJ1-4): GAGVSQSPRYKVTKRGQDVTLRCDPISSHATLYWYQQALGQGPEFLTYFNYEAQPDKSGLPSDRFSAERPEGSISTLTIQRTEQRDSAMYRCASSQGTGRNEKLFFGSGTQLSVL.

The chain has TRBV2 and TRBJ2-7; 7 positions match TRBD1. The CDR3 runs 14 residues. Losses at the gene ends were 6 bases for V and 3 bases for J; bases not matched to a gene: 8. CDR1 is SNHLY, CDR2 FYNNEI, per germline. The CDR3: CASSEQGQFYEQYF. CDR3 bases: TGTGCCAGCAGCGAGCAGGGACAGTTCTACGAGCAGTACTTC. Supplemented by reference TRBV2 and TRBJ2-7, the full variable domain reads EPEVTQTPSHQVTQMGQEVILRCVPISNHLYFYWYRQILGQKVEFLVSFYNNEISEKSEIFDDQFSVERPDGSNFTLKIRSTKLEDSAMYFCASSEQGQFYEQYFGPGTRLTVT.